The 28 T cell receptor beta chains listed next were all sequenced from one sample in a study of blood T cell repertoires in COVID-19 (dated by TCRdb to the early 2020s). Libraries came from the immunoSEQ multiplex PCR assay. TCRdb took over this immuneACCESS table, retaining in-frame rearrangements with V and J assigned. Such tables are incomplete; in checked studies, under half of the missing clones stem from an unresolved V gene, and the remainder is unexplained. The sample yields around 85,000 clones; roughly 89% were counted once. In total, the top ten clones hold over 5% of the sample. The specimen was peripheral blood. All receptors come from a man aged 55-75 years with acute or convalescent COVID-19.

This clone was seen a handful of times. Other DNA sequences within the sample encode an identical CDR3. This chain joins TRBV7-9 and TRBJ1-2; D remains ambiguous. The CDR3 contains 13 residues. V dropped 2 bases and J dropped 4 bases, with 8 bases sitting between them. CDR1 and CDR2 from the germline V gene are SEHNR and FQNEAQ (reference sequence). The CDR3 DNA reads as TGTGCCAGCAGCTTAACGGGAAGCTATGGCTACACCTTC. Protein: CASSLTGSYGYTF.

This clone was recorded a few times. The CDR3 region has the DNA TGTGCCAGCAGTGGGAGGGGGGGAGATTCACCCCTCCACTTT. This sequence encodes CASSGRGGDSPLHF. The chain is built from TRBV7-2 and TRBJ1-6; possible D gene TRBD1, 6 bases. Germline loops: CDR1 SGHTA, CDR2 FQGNSA. The V end lost 6 bases, the J end lost 8 bases, and 14 bases lay between the germline ends. The CDR3 is 14 residues long.

A single count supports this clone. This sequence joins TRBV30 and TRBJ1-5; 7 positions match TRBD1. The germline CDR1 and CDR2 sequences are GTSNPN and SVGIG (reference sequence). This CDR3 is 14 amino acids long. The V gene end was trimmed by 2 bases and the J gene end by 9 bases; junction bases not matched to a gene: 10. CDR3 bases: TGTGCCTGGAGTCTGAGACAGGGCCTCGGGCCCCAGCATTTT. Protein product: CAWSLRQGLGPQHF.

The V call is TRBV6-6, the J call TRBJ2-3; D perhaps matches TRBD1 (5 bases). Germline V gives CDR1 MNHNY, CDR2 SVGAGI (reference sequence). The CDR3 extends over 16 amino acids. The V end lost 2 bases, the J end lost 3 bases, and 15 bases lay between the germline ends. CDR3 DNA: TGTGCCAGCAGTTACGAGGACACAGGAACAACAGATACGCAGTATTTT. As protein: CASSYEDTGTTDTQYF.

This chain links TRBV18 with TRBJ2-1; TRBD1 aligns across 8 bases. The CDR3 has 15 amino acids. J was trimmed by 8 bases and V by 3 bases; bases with no gene match: 9. The V gene's germline CDR1 is KGHSH and CDR2 LQKENI. This chain's CDR3 is CASSPRGLPGDEQFF. The CDR3 nucleotides are TGTGCCAGCTCACCCAGGGGGCTACCTGGGGATGAGCAGTTCTTC.

This clone was seen just once. This chain connects TRBV5-6 to TRBJ1-5, with 11 bases lining up with TRBD1. The V gene end was trimmed by 4 bases and the J gene end by 1 base; junction bases not matched to a gene: 7. The CDR3 has 17 amino acids. Looked up from germline, CDR1 is SGHDT and CDR2 is YYEEEE. CDR3 nucleotides: TGTGCCAGCAGCCCGTCCCGGGACAGGGGGAGCAATCAGCCCCAGCATTTT. This encodes CASSPSRDRGSNQPQHF.

The chain employs TRBV3-1 (or the pseudogene TRBV3-2) and TRBJ1-1, with a possible D match to TRBD1 (5 bases). Germline V lookup: CDR1 LGHDT, CDR2 YNNKEL (reference sequence). CDR3 length equals 14 residues. The V end lost 4 bases, the J end lost 1 base, and 10 bases lay between the germline ends. The CDR3 spells CASSLGGQNTEAFF. The CDR3 nucleotides are TGTGCCAGCAGCCTGGGGGGTCAGAACACTGAAGCTTTCTTT.

This sequence joins TRBV9 and TRBJ1-1, with TRBD1 as a possible D gene (5 bases). The germline CDR1 and CDR2 sequences are SGDLS and YYNGEE. Trimming cost V 4 bases and J 2 bases, with 15 bases left between them. The CDR3 extends over 15 amino acids. CDR3 nucleotides: TGTGCCAGCAGCTCAGGGTTGGCGGGAAACACTGAAGCTTTCTTT. It codes for CASSSGLAGNTEAFF.

The V and J genes are TRBV7-2 and TRBJ2-2, with 7 bases matching TRBD2. There are 15 residues in the CDR3. Germline CDR1 reads SGHTA; CDR2 reads FQGNSA. Trimming cost V 5 bases and J 7 bases; bases outside gene matches: 10. CDR3 bases: TGTGCCAGCAGCGCAGCGGGATTTCGTGGCGGGGAGCTGTTTTTT. Translated: CASSAAGFRGGELFF.

The chain carries TRBV5-4 and TRBJ2-7, with a tentative D call TRBD2 (5 bases). The CDR3 loop spans 13 amino acids. The V end was cut by 4 bases, the J end by 7 bases, with 15 bases between. The germline CDR1 and CDR2 sequences are SGHNT and YYREEE (reference sequence). The CDR3 coding sequence is TGTGCCAGCAGCCCGGGTCGGGGTGGGGAGCAGTACTTC. Translating gives CASSPGRGGEQYF.

The chain is built from TRBV27 and TRBJ2-5; TRBD2 matches at 8 bases. The V segment lost 4 bases and the J segment 3 bases; nucleotides outside the gene matches: 1. There are 13 residues in the CDR3. The germline gives CDR1 MNHEY, CDR2 SMNVEV (reference sequence). CDR3 bases: TGTGCCAGCAGTTCGCGGGGGGAAGAGACCCAGTACTTC. Encoded protein: CASSSRGEETQYF.

This chain links TRBV20-1 with TRBJ1-1; unclear D gene. The V gene lost 5 bases and the J gene lost 8 bases, with 12 bases spanning the gap. Germline V gene data show CDR1 as DFQATT and CDR2 as SNEGSKA (reference sequence). The CDR3 sequence is 11 residues long. CDR3 nucleotide sequence: TGCAGTGCTCCTCATTTCAGGGAAGCTTTCTTT. This codes for CSAPHFREAFF.

This clone was seen a few times. V gene TRBV4-3 combines with J gene TRBJ1-2, with 9 bases aligning to TRBD1. The CDR3 runs 15 residues. Germline trimming cut 0 bases from V and 8 bases from J; bases unmatched to any gene: 7. The germline gives CDR1 LGHNA, CDR2 YSLEER. The CDR3 DNA reads TGCGCCAGCAGCCAAGACTCCCGGGACAGGGACGGCTACACCTTC. It translates to CASSQDSRDRDGYTF.

The chain links TRBV5-1 to TRBJ1-1, with 10 bases aligning to TRBD1. CDR3 length equals 15 residues. The germline V gene encodes CDR1 SGHRS and CDR2 YFSETQ. The V and J ends lost 1 base and 7 bases, in that order; junction bases with no gene match: 7. CDR3 coding DNA: TGCGCCAGCAGCTTGTACCGGGACAGGGGATATGAAGCTTTCTTT. It specifies CASSLYRDRGYEAFF.

The CDR3 sequence: CASSLVDYQETQYF. The CDR3 bases are TGTGCCAGCAGCTTGGTAGACTACCAAGAGACCCAGTACTTC. The gene calls are TRBV5-4 and TRBJ2-5; D call uncertain. Germline V gives CDR1 SGHNT, CDR2 YYREEE (reference sequence). Trimming stripped 0 bases from V and 0 bases from J, with 6 bases between. The CDR3 has 14 amino acids.

The V call is TRBV7-9, the J call TRBJ1-6; TRBD1 is a possible D gene (5 bases). Germline V lookup: CDR1 SEHNR, CDR2 FQNEAQ (reference sequence). The CDR3 has 13 amino acids. Deletions cut 1 base from V and 9 bases from J, with 7 bases between. CDR3 sequence reads: CASSLGRASPLHF. CDR3 sequence (DNA): TGTGCCAGCAGCTTAGGCAGGGCTTCACCCCTCCACTTT.

The J gene is TRBJ2-7, the V gene TRBV7-8, with 8 bases aligning to TRBD2. Germline V lookup: CDR1 SGHVS, CDR2 FQNEAQ. With 5 bases clipped from V and 0 bases from J, the junction kept 12 bases outside the gene matches. The CDR3 runs 17 residues. CDR3 in amino acids: CASSGPGLVMSSYEQYF. CDR3 nucleotides: TGTGCCAGCAGCGGCCCGGGACTAGTAATGAGCTCCTACGAGCAGTACTTC.

The V and J genes are TRBV9 and TRBJ2-3; 14 bases are shared with TRBD2. Trimming took 6 bases from V and 6 from J; bases not matched to a gene: 6. Germline CDR1 reads SGDLS; CDR2 reads YYNGEE. This CDR3 is built from 15 residues. The CDR3 protein is CASTPGLAGADTQYF. The CDR3 DNA reads TGTGCCAGCACCCCGGGACTAGCGGGGGCGGATACGCAGTATTTT.

The J gene is TRBJ1-1, the V gene TRBV2; D is ambiguous. CDR1 is SNHLY, CDR2 FYNNEI, per germline. V was pared by 1 base and J by 1 base, with 7 bases between. The CDR3 has 14 amino acids. The CDR3: CASSEVRGNTEAFF. In nucleotides, the CDR3 is TGTGCCAGCAGTGAAGTCAGAGGGAACACTGAAGCTTTCTTT.

The chain has TRBV6-2 or TRBV6-3 and TRBJ2-4; D call uncertain. Trimming left V 5 bases short and J 0 bases short, with 8 bases between. Germline V gene data show CDR1 as MNHEY and CDR2 as SVGEGT. The CDR3 has 14 residues. The CDR3 sequence is CASSPSVAKNIQYF. CDR3 DNA: TGTGCCAGCAGTCCCTCGGTAGCCAAAAACATTCAGTACTTC.

The chain uses TRBV5-4 and TRBJ1-6; 8 bases fit TRBD1. The V and J ends lost 2 bases and 8 bases, in that order; junction bases with no gene match: 6. This CDR3 has 15 residues. Germline loops: CDR1 SGHNT, CDR2 YYREEE (reference sequence). The CDR3 nucleotides are TGTGCCAGCAGCTTACCGGGACAGGTTTATTCACCCCTCCACTTT. Translation gives CASSLPGQVYSPLHF.

This clone was observed a few times. The chain links TRBV19 to TRBJ1-2; 8 nucleotides line up with TRBD1. Germline V CDR1 and CDR2: LNHDA, SQIVND (reference sequence). V lost 3 bases to trimming and J lost 4 bases; unmatched junction nucleotides: 7. This CDR3 contains 15 residues. The CDR3 sequence: CASSIEDRASYGYTF. CDR3 DNA sequence: TGTGCCAGTAGTATCGAGGACAGGGCGAGCTATGGCTACACCTTC.

The rearrangement links TRBV10-3 to TRBJ1-3, with D possibly being TRBD1 (6 bases). In germline, CDR1 is ENHRY, CDR2 SYGVKD. The V gene lost 10 bases and the J gene lost 2 bases, with 18 bases spanning the gap. The CDR3 loop spans 15 amino acids. The CDR3 protein is CATYRETRAGNTIYF. In nucleotides, the CDR3 is TGTGCCACCTACAGGGAAACAAGGGCTGGAAACACCATATATTTT.

This clone was seen a few times. This chain uses TRBV7-9 with TRBJ1-5; no reliable D call. V lost 1 base and J 0 bases, leaving 4 bases between the germline ends. There are 14 residues in the CDR3. Germline loops: CDR1 SEHNR, CDR2 FQNEAQ (reference sequence). The CDR3, as DNA: TGTGCCAGCAGCTTAGGTTATAGCAATCAGCCCCAGCATTTT. It specifies CASSLGYSNQPQHF.

The rearrangement uses TRBV18 and TRBJ2-1, with TRBD1 matching 9 bases. V gave up 2 bases and J gave up 3 bases; unmatched junction bases: 8. The CDR3 has 17 residues. Germline CDR1 and CDR2: KGHSH and LQKENI. The CDR3 is CASSPKTGTGSYNEQFF. DNA of the CDR3: TGTGCCAGCTCACCAAAAACCGGGACAGGGAGCTACAATGAGCAGTTCTTC.

The chain recombines TRBV29-1 with TRBJ2-5; the match to TRBD2 covers 10 bases. Germline V gene sequence: CDR1 SQVTM, CDR2 ANQGSEA. V trimming: 6 bases; J trimming: 1 base; junction bases outside the gene matches: 11. CDR3 length: 16 residues. The CDR3 is CSVYYTGLASQETQYF. In nucleotides, the CDR3 is TGCAGCGTCTATTACACGGGACTAGCGTCCCAAGAGACCCAGTACTTC.

The J gene is TRBJ1-3, the V gene TRBV3-1 (or the pseudogene TRBV3-2), with no clear D. CDR1 and CDR2 (germline): LGHDT, YNNKEL (reference sequence). The CDR3 totals 14 residues. V lost 5 bases, J lost 1 base, and 9 bases lay in between. For the CDR3, the DNA is TGTGCCAGCAGCGGAGGCAGGTCTGGAAACACCATATATTTT. Encoded protein: CASSGGRSGNTIYF.

The J gene is TRBJ1-1, the V gene TRBV19; the match to TRBD1 covers 7 bases. Per the germline V gene, CDR1 is LNHDA and CDR2 is SQIVND (reference sequence). This CDR3 spans 16 amino acids. J gave up 1 base and V 6 bases, and 11 bases lay outside the gene matches. The CDR3 reads CASSRQGGLRNTEAFF. The CDR3 nucleotides read TGTGCCAGTAGCCGGCAGGGGGGATTACGGAACACTGAAGCTTTCTTT.